This T cell receptor beta chain stems from a study of blood T cell repertoires in COVID-19. For the study at large: The analysed material was cDNA or gDNA that came from T cells, B-cell-depleted T cells, or PBMCs.

The study recruited people aged about 18 to 90 years across around 23 US areas. In germline, CDR1 is SGHTA, CDR2 FQGNSA. This CDR3 region has 16 residues. V lost 3 bases to trimming and J lost 6 bases, with 19 bases between them. This clone was recorded only once. The assay was immunoSEQ multiplex PCR, and TCRdb's table has in-frame clones only and misses some. This table has about 480,000 clones, about 88% appearing once. V and J are TRBV7-2 and TRBJ2-3, with D possibly TRBD2 on 7 matching bases. The TCR sequence derives from an older woman who had recovered from COVID-19. The sequenced sample was PBMCs or T cells enriched from blood (not recorded which). The CDR3 nucleotides read TGTGCCAGCAGCTTCCCCCAGGGGCGGGGGACGGATACGCAGTATTTT. Translation: CASSFPQGRGTDTQYF.